This TCR beta chain was identified in a study of response to subunit inactivated influenza vaccine. Regarding the study as a whole: The study's authors posited that every seasonal influenza vaccination enlists few new T cells.

Via MiXCR, TCRdb re-called the RT-PCR reads, giving one row per CDR3 protein. This sample has about 520,000 distinct CDR3 sequences; 7.2% occur once, and the top ten carry around 12%. This clonotype has at least ten counts. Antigen unknown. The CDR3 loop spans 14 amino acids. The V gene's germline CDR1 is SGHTA and CDR2 FQGTGA. Trimming stripped 5 bases from V and 5 bases from J, with 12 bases between. This TCR derives from a man aged 45 to 75 who received an inactivated influenza vaccine. This chain joins TRBV7-3 and TRBJ2-2, with TRBD1 as a possible D gene (6 bases). Source: PBMCs from blood, taken 23 to 25 months after vaccination. The CDR3 coding sequence is TGTGCCAGCAGCACAGGACAGTCGACCGGGGAGCTGTTTTTT. Protein sequence: CASSTGQSTGELFF.